The next 12 T cell receptor beta chains were all read from a single sample in a study of Tregs in tolerant kidney transplant recipients. Mixed chimerism was transient after nonmyeloablative marrow transplants from related graft donors. Repertoires were generated with immunoSEQ multiplex PCR, while TCRdb's copy carries only in-frame clones and drops some. The repertoire table contains about 31,000 clones. The sequenced sample was CD4+ T cells from blood (PBMCs), obtained 24 months after the transplant. These TCRs come from a human patient who received a combined kidney and bone marrow transplant. Some T cells may be provided by the graft donor.

Worth noting for this clone: The read comes to an end 3 residues before the CDR3 does, leaving the germline J gene to fill in the end. The chain has TRBV10-3 and TRBJ1-3; D is possibly TRBD1 (6 bases). The CDR3 spans 15 residues. The germline gives CDR1 ENHRY, CDR2 SYGVKD. The V and J ends lost 6 bases and 0 bases respectively, with 12 bases between them. The CDR3 DNA, read in part, is TGTGCCATCAGGTTACAGGGAAACTCTGGAAACACC. It is translated as CAIRLQGNSGNT. The whole CDR3 protein is CAIRLQGNSGNTIYF.

A word on this clone: The CDR3 extends 3 residues past the end of the read, so its final part is completed from the germline J gene. V gene TRBV20-1 combines with J gene TRBJ1-1, with a possible D match to TRBD1 (5 bases). With 3 bases removed from V and 1 base from J, the gap between germline ends came to 12 bases. This CDR3 comprises 14 residues. Germline-derived CDR1 and CDR2 are DFQATT and SNEGSKA (reference sequence). CDR3 residues: CSARIGHPNTEAFF. CDR3 DNA (partial): TGCAGTGCTAGGATCGGACACCCGAACACTGAA.

As regards this clone: The CDR3 is cut off 3 residues early in the read; its end comes from the germline J gene. This chain uses TRBV5-1 with TRBJ2-1, with a tentative D call TRBD2 (6 bases). The CDR3 is 15 residues long. Germline-derived CDR1 and CDR2 are SGHRS and YFSETQ. Trimming stripped 0 bases from V and 6 bases from J, with 13 bases between. CDR3 protein: CASSLEVAEPNEQFF. The DNA read from the CDR3 is TGCGCCAGCAGCTTGGAGGTAGCGGAGCCCAATGAG.

The CDR3 sequence is CASSPPLEGQPQHF. The DNA read from the CDR3 is TGTGCCAGCTCACCACCCCTCGAAGGTCAGCCC. This chain uses TRBV18 with TRBJ1-5, with D unclear. The CDR3 is cut off 3 residues early in the read; its end comes from the germline J gene. Trimming pared 0 bases from V and 6 bases from J, leaving 9 bases between. The length of the CDR3 is 14 residues. Germline V CDR1 and CDR2: KGHSH, LQKENI.

As concerns this clone: The CDR3 extends 3 residues past the end of the read, so its final part is completed from the germline J gene. The V and J genes are TRBV7-3 and TRBJ2-7, with 15 positions matching TRBD2. The CDR3 has 14 residues. V dropped 4 bases and J dropped 6; count of bases not matched to a gene: 1. The V gene's germline CDR1 is SGHTA and CDR2 FQGTGA. The CDR3 DNA, read in part, is TGTGCCAGCAGCTGGGGACTAGCGGGAGGCGAG. This sequence encodes CASSWGLAGGE. The full CDR3 protein is CASSWGLAGGEQYF.

As to this clone: The read halts 3 residues ahead of the CDR3 end, with the missing end drawn from the germline J gene. J is TRBJ1-5 and V is TRBV30; maybe TRBD1 (5 bases). This CDR3 contains 16 residues. The germline gives CDR1 GTSNPN, CDR2 SVGIG (reference sequence). V was trimmed by 1 base and J by 0 bases, leaving 13 bases between them. The covered CDR3 bases are TGTGCCTGGAGTGGCGGGGGATCGGATAGCAATCAGCCC. It specifies CAWSGGGSDSNQP. The full CDR3 is CAWSGGGSDSNQPQHF.

Remarks on this clone: The read is 3 residues too short to cover the CDR3 end, so that end is filled in from the germline J gene. The chain uses TRBV28 and TRBJ2-2; 10 nucleotides line up with TRBD2. The CDR3 runs 15 residues. Germline V gene lookup returns CDR1 MDHEN and CDR2 SYDVKM. The V gene end was trimmed by 1 base and the J gene end by 10 bases; junction bases not matched to a gene: 6. CDR3 DNA (partial): TGTGCCAGCAGTTTATTCAGCGGGAGGGTACAGGAG. Amino acids: CASSLFSGRVQE. The entire CDR3 sequence reads CASSLFSGRVQELFF.

Turning to this clone: Read data end 3 residues before the CDR3 end; the end is taken from the germline J gene. The rearrangement joins TRBV20-1 to TRBJ2-7; TRBD2 matches at 9 bases. J lost 2 bases, V lost 3 bases, and 11 bases had no gene match. Germline loops: CDR1 DFQATT, CDR2 SNEGSKA (reference sequence). This CDR3 contains 16 residues. The CDR3 bases that were read are TGCAGTGCTAGCTGGGCTAGCGGGACCCGAACCTACGAG. As protein: CSASWASGTRTYE. The CDR3 reads in full as CSASWASGTRTYEQYF.

In the case of this clone: The CDR3 end is not reached by the read, which stops 3 residues before it; the germline J gene fills it in. The J gene is TRBJ1-5, the V gene TRBV20-1; tentative D call: TRBD1 (5 bases). V lost 0 bases to trimming and J lost 0 bases, with 21 bases between them. Germline lookup yields CDR1 DFQATT and CDR2 SNEGSKA (reference sequence). The CDR3 sequence is 19 residues long. The chain's CDR3 is CSARDVARDGGHSNQPQHF. The part of the CDR3 DNA that was read is TGCAGTGCTAGAGATGTGGCCCGCGACGGAGGACATAGCAATCAGCCC.

Concerning this clone: The CDR3 end lies 3 residues beyond the end of the read and is filled in from the germline J gene. The rearrangement links TRBV2 to TRBJ2-3, with D tentatively TRBD2 (6 bases). CDR1 and CDR2 from the germline V gene are SNHLY and FYNNEI. The CDR3 runs 16 residues. Trimming took 3 bases from V and 8 from J, leaving 21 bases between them. CDR3 region: CASSEQLAGGGGTQYF. CDR3 DNA (partial): TGTGCCAGCAGTGAGCAACTAGCTGGGGGTGGTGGTACG. Full variable domain (remainder filled in from reference TRBV2 and TRBJ2-3): EPEVTQTPSHQVTQMGQEVILRCVPISNHLYFYWYRQILGQKVEFLVSFYNNEISEKSEIFDDQFSVERPDGSNFTLKIRSTKLEDSAMYFCASSEQLAGGGGTQYFGPGTRLTVL.

A remark on this clone: Sequencing ends 3 residues short of the CDR3 end; the germline J gene provides the rest. The chain carries TRBV18 and TRBJ2-6; 7 bases fit TRBD1. With V trimmed by 0 bases and J by 2 bases, 10 bases remained unmatched. Germline V gene data show CDR1 as KGHSH and CDR2 as LQKENI. CDR3 length equals 19 residues. CDR3 DNA, as far as it was read: TGTGCCAGCTCACCACCGCGACAGGGTTCCTGGGCTGGGGCCAACGTC. Protein: CASSPPRQGSWAGANV. From start to end, the CDR3 is CASSPPRQGSWAGANVLTF.

The DNA read from the CDR3 is TGTGCCATCAGTGACTCGGGGACAGGGGACTACGAG. Protein sequence: CAISDSGTGDYE. The CDR3 in full is CAISDSGTGDYEQYF. The chain combines TRBV10-3 with TRBJ2-7, with TRBD1 matching 10 bases. The CDR3 end is not reached by the read, which stops 3 residues before it; the germline J gene fills it in. The ends lost 3 bases at V and 3 bases at J; junction bases unmatched: 5. Germline V gene data show CDR1 as ENHRY and CDR2 as SYGVKD. This CDR3 contains 15 residues.